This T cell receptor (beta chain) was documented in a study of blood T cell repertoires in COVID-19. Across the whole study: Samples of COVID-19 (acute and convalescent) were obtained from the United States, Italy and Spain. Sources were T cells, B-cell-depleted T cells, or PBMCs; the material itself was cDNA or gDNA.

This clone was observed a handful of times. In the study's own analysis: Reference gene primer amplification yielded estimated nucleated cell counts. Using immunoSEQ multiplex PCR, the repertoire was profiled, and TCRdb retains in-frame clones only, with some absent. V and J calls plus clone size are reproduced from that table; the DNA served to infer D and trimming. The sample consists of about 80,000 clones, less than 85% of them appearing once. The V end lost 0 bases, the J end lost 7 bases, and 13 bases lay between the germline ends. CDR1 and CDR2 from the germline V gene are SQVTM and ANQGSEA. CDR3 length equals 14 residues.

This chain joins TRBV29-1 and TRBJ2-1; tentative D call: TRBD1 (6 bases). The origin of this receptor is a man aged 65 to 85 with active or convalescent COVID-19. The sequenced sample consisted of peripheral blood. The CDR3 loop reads CSVEDRRGGNEQFF. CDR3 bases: TGCAGCGTTGAAGATAGAAGAGGGGGTAATGAGCAGTTCTTC.